Listed here is a single T cell receptor (beta chain). Its antigen specificity is not known. One base away there is no much larger clone; base qualities are not given. This sample was taken from a study of T cell responses to AZD1222 COVID-19 vaccine (dated by TCRdb to the early 2020s). With respect to the entire study: AZD1222 recipients whose second dose came at about 4 weeks and those whose second dose came at about 12 weeks were combined into one group, since spike-specific TCR depth and breadth did not differ between the two schedules. A total of 230 to 250 trial participants underwent TCR sequencing, of whom under 220 had received two doses of AZD1222 and some 26 had received two doses of the MenACWY control vaccine. Trial participants were enrolled into age subgroups of 18-55, 56-69 and 70-plus years, which contained approximately 150, 28 and 58 TCR-sequenced participants, respectively.

Results and caveats for the whole study, not just this receptor: Reportedly, almost half of the unique spike-specific TCRs recognized epitopes lying outside the regions that are mutated in the B.1.351 and B.1.1.7 variants. Only a handful of AZD1222 recipients were SARS-CoV-2 seropositive at baseline, limiting conclusions about previously exposed vaccinees. Participants were mostly white British and included more females than males, and it was suggested by the authors that clonal diversity may have been underestimated. In the small 56-69-year group, the increase in depth fell short of significance, most likely because of low power. Spike-specific TCR breadth and depth rose significantly after two AZD1222 doses compared with day 0 and with MenACWY recipients. No day 14 peak-response samples were available, so repertoires were characterized only after the peak T cell response. Vaccine-associated CD4 TCRs spanned the whole spike protein, with dominant responses in regions 160-218 and 743-854.

The junction shows trimming of 2 bases on V and 0 bases on J, and the gene matches do not reach 3 bases of it. The CDR3 runs 16 residues from the cysteine to the phenylalanine. The CDR3 DNA has 48 bases and is translated from base 1. Per the germline V gene (reference sequence), LGHDT is the CDR1 and YNNKEL is the CDR2. The sample's time point label, decoded: baseline before first vaccination. Vaccinee samples were obtained from the UK trials COV001 and COV002, which included a single-blind randomized controlled phase 2/3 trial of AZD1222 (ChAdOx1 nCoV-19) in healthy adults. For TCRbeta chain sequencing, PBMC samples from trial participants were taken at day 0 and at day 28 after the second dose. The CDR3 regions of human TCRbeta chains were analyzed by immunosequencing. The authors' analysis ran thus. Repertoire TCRs were matched against a reference library of SARS-CoV-2-specific TCRs generated with the MIRA antigen-specificity platform. Breadth meant the fraction of unique TCRs that were SARS-CoV-2-associated, whereas depth meant the fraction of total T cells that were SARS-CoV-2-associated. Each spike-specific TCR was assigned to its reactive spike region and to a CD4 or CD8 class using the MIRA data. Log10-transformed breadth and depth values were compared by one-way ANOVA with Sidak's multiple comparisons tests. This immuneACCESS table, as held by TCRdb, lists in-frame sequences with V and J called but not all clones. Of the missing ones, under half trace to an unresolved V gene in checked studies; the others have no known cause. V, J and clone size reflect that table, while D and trimming were determined from the DNA. The sample yields roughly 180,000 clones; 90% to 95% were counted once. About 9.2% of the sample is held by the ten biggest clonotypes.

Sequenced material: peripheral blood, taken on day 0 of AZD1222 vaccination. This clonotype was sampled from an adult in good health. The chain was built from TRBV3-1 (or the pseudogene TRBV3-2) and TRBJ2-7; 11 bases in between match TRBD2. The DNA sequence is TGTGCCAGCAGCCAACCGACTAGCGGGACCTCCTACGAGCAGTACTTC. This is translated as CASSQPTSGTSYEQYF.